A selection of T cell receptor beta chains follows, all from one sample in a study of blood T cell repertoires in COVID-19. Clones were read by immunoSEQ multiplex PCR, and TCRdb kept only the in-frame ones, dropping some. The table records under 200,000 clones, 87% of them present only once. Sequenced: PBMCs or T cells enriched from blood (not recorded which). These receptors came from a woman in her forties or fifties who had recovered from COVID-19. CDR3s include the opening cysteine and the closing phenylalanine or tryptophan. A D gene is named only where the DNA matches it firmly. Only part of the rows carry a size: once, few, many, or a class if the clone is expanded.

d_gene	v_gene	abundance	j_gene	CDR3aa	CDR3nt
TRBD2	TRBV9	NA	TRBJ2-2	CASSGLLAGAGGTGELFF	TGTGCCAGCAGCGGGTTGCTAGCGGGGGCCGGGGGCACCGGGGAGCTGTTTTTT
NA	TRBV5-1	NA	TRBJ2-1	CASSPQEGRGHEQFF	TGCGCCAGCAGCCCCCAGGAGGGGCGCGGTCATGAGCAGTTCTTC
NA	TRBV4-2	NA	TRBJ1-2	CASSQDTGNYGYTF	TGTGCCAGCAGCCAAGATACGGGTAACTATGGCTACACCTTC
NA	TRBV7-9	NA	TRBJ1-3	CASSSPGHYGNTIYF	TGTGCCAGCAGCTCCCCGGGACATTATGGAAACACCATATATTTT
NA	TRBV19	NA	TRBJ1-5	CASSRSTGSGNQPQHF	TGTGCCAGTAGTAGATCAACAGGGTCGGGCAATCAGCCCCAGCATTTT
NA	TRBV7-8	NA	TRBJ2-1	CASSLRERTSSYNEQFF	TGTGCCAGCAGCTTGAGAGAGCGAACCAGCTCCTACAATGAGCAGTTCTTC
TRBD1	TRBV19	NA	TRBJ1-2	CASIARDRLYGYTF	TGTGCCAGTATTGCGAGGGACAGGCTTTATGGCTACACCTTC
NA	TRBV27	once	TRBJ1-4	CASSQRQTREKLFF	TGTGCCAGCAGTCAACGACAGACGCGGGAAAAACTGTTTTTT
TRBD1	TRBV12-3/TRBV12-4	NA	TRBJ2-7	CASSPGTAYEQYF	TGTGCCAGCAGCCCCGGGACAGCCTACGAGCAGTACTTC
TRBD2	TRBV27	NA	TRBJ2-1	CASSPGLAGGYNEQFF	TGTGCCAGCAGTCCGGGACTAGCGGGAGGATACAATGAGCAGTTCTTC